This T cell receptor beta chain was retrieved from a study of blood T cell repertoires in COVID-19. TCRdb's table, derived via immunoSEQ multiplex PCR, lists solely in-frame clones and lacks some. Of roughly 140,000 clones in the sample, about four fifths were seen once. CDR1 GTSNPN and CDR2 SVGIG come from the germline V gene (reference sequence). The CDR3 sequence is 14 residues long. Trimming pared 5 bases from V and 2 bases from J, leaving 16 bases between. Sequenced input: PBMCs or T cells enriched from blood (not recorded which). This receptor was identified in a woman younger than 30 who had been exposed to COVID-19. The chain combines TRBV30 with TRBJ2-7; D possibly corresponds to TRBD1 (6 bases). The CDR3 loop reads CAWLATGPPYEQYF. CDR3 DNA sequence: TGTGCCTGGCTTGCAACAGGGCCCCCCTACGAGCAGTACTTC.